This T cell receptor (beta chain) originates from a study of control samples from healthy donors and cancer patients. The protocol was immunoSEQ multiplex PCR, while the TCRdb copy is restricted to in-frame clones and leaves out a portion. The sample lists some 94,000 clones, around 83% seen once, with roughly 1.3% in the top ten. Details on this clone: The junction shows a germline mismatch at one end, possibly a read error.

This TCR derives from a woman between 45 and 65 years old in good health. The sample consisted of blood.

The CDR3 DNA is TGTGCCAGCGGGGACAGAAGCCCTCTAGGTCCCTTC. The encoded protein is CASGDRSPLGPF. This chain connects TRBV6-4 to TRBJ1-2, with 7 bases fitting TRBD1. The CDR3 consists of 12 residues. Looked up from germline, CDR1 is MRHNA and CDR2 is SNTAGT.